The present TCR beta chain was sequenced within a study of blood T cells in healthy people across ages. Whole-study results and caveats: Age brought a roughly linear fall in TCR beta diversity measured per million T cells. Samples with more naive T cells showed higher observed beta diversity.

This clonotype has just a few counts. The antigen is undetermined. This CDR3 region has 15 residues. Unmatched junction bases numbered 5, after V lost 3 bases and J lost 7 bases. Germline V lookup: CDR1 MNHEY, CDR2 SMNVEV (reference sequence). Primers used in a second PCR of roughly 6 to 12 cycles were a sample-barcoded 5' primer and a J-beta primer mix. Each cDNA molecule carried a tag from a template-switch adaptor that contained 12 random nucleotides. Per sample, CDR3-containing paired-end reads numbered at least 2.5 million. One entry per CDR3 protein, called by TCRdb with MiXCR from the 5' RACE reads. The sample holds about a million distinct CDR3 sequences, around 54% seen once.

The rearrangement links TRBV27 to TRBJ2-1; 11 bases line up with TRBD2. The receptor was derived from a woman aged 60-70 years in good health. The sequenced sample was blood. The chain's CDR3 is CASSFLAGGTNEQFF. The CDR3 DNA follows: TGTGCCAGCAGTTTTCTAGCGGGAGGAACAAATGAGCAGTTCTTC.